This TCR beta chain appears in the sequencing data of a study of T cell responses to AZD1222 COVID-19 vaccine. The germline gives CDR1 SGHTA, CDR2 FQGNSA. The CDR3 totals 15 residues. V lost 1 base and J 3 bases, leaving 10 bases between the germline ends. Produced via immunoSEQ multiplex PCR; TCRdb's table is partial and in-frame only. The sample contains more than 85,000 clones, 91% of which appear only once. Comment on this clone: At the DNA level, this CDR3 is encoded by other sequences in the same sample as well.

The material was peripheral blood, obtained on day 0 of AZD1222 vaccination. The TCR originated in an adult in good health. This chain joins TRBV7-2 and TRBJ1-5, with D unresolved. CDR3 sequence: CASSLGGRDNQPQHF. DNA of the CDR3: TGTGCCAGCAGCTTAGGAGGGAGGGACAATCAGCCCCAGCATTTT.